The 14 T cell receptor beta chains below all came from one sample that was sequenced in a study of sequential checkpoint blockade in melanoma. As for treatment: randomized to nivolumab then ipilimumab (arm A) or the reverse (arm B). Repertoires were generated with immunoSEQ multiplex PCR, while TCRdb's copy carries only in-frame clones and drops some. The sample has under 40,000 clones; nearly 90% are singletons. Sequences were derived from CD8+ T cells sorted from blood (inferred from file names), sampled from a patient given nivolumab and ipilimumab in sequence. The receptors derive from a human donor with melanoma.

The chain uses TRBV27 and TRBJ2-7; TRBD2 aligns across 10 bases. The CDR3 extends over 15 amino acids. Germline V gives CDR1 MNHEY, CDR2 SMNVEV (reference sequence). Losses at the gene ends were 5 bases for V and 1 base for J; bases not matched to a gene: 5. The CDR3 DNA is TGTGCCAGCAGTCTAGCGGGAGTGGGTTCCTACGAGCAGTACGTC. Encoded protein: CASSLAGVGSYEQYV.

The gene calls are TRBV15 and TRBJ1-3; maybe TRBD1 (5 bases). V was pared by 0 bases and J by 0 bases, with 9 bases between. The CDR3 has 16 amino acids. The V gene's germline CDR1 is LNHNV and CDR2 YYDKDF (reference sequence). The CDR3 is CATSRERQNSGNTIYF. The DNA of the CDR3 is TGTGCCACCAGCAGAGAAAGACAGAACTCTGGAAACACCATATATTTT.

V gene TRBV6-5 combines with J gene TRBJ1-3; D is uncertain. V dropped 10 bases and J dropped 3 bases, with 7 bases sitting between them. Germline V gene data show CDR1 as MNHEY and CDR2 as SVGAGI. The CDR3 runs to 11 residues. Here the CDR3 reads CATASGNTIYF. As DNA, the CDR3 is TGTGCCACCGCCAGTGGAAACACCATATATTTT.

Here the CDR3 reads CAISETSGDYEQYF. The CDR3 DNA reads as TGTGCCATCAGCGAGACTAGCGGGGATTACGAGCAGTACTTC. This chain joins TRBV10-3 and TRBJ2-7; the match to TRBD2 covers 11 bases. V lost 6 bases and J lost 4; bases outside the gene matches: 5. In germline, CDR1 is ENHRY, CDR2 SYGVKD. The CDR3 totals 14 residues.

The DNA of the CDR3 is TGTGCCAGTAGTATGAAAAAAGCGGCGGGAGGGAACATTCAGTACTTC. It specifies CASSMKKAAGGNIQYF. The genes are TRBV19 and TRBJ2-4; 9 positions agree with TRBD2. This CDR3 contains 16 residues. V lost 3 bases to trimming and J lost 7 bases; unmatched junction nucleotides: 10. The germline V gene has CDR1 LNHDA and CDR2 SQIVND (reference sequence). Full variable domain (outside the CDR3, taken from reference TRBV19 and TRBJ2-4): DGGITQSPKYLFRKEGQNVTLSCEQNLNHDAMYWYRQDPGQGLRLIYYSQIVNDFQKGDIAEGYSVSREKKESFPLTVTSAQKNPTAFYLCASSMKKAAGGNIQYFGAGTRLSVL.

This clone was seen a single time. The V and J genes are TRBV15 and TRBJ2-7, with TRBD1 matching 11 bases. Per germline, CDR1 LNHNV and CDR2 YYDKDF (reference sequence). The CDR3 extends over 15 amino acids. J gave up 3 bases and V 3 bases, and 4 bases lay outside the gene matches. The CDR3 DNA is TGTGCCACCAGCAGCGAGGGGACAGGGGGCTACGAGCAGTACTTC. This gives the protein CATSSEGTGGYEQYF.

The rearrangement uses TRBV13 and TRBJ2-3; D gene uncertain. Germline-derived CDR1 and CDR2 are PRHDT and FYEKMQ (reference sequence). V was trimmed by 1 base and J by 2 bases, leaving 10 bases between them. The CDR3 covers 15 residues. The chain's CDR3 is CASSLDGQATDTQYF. The CDR3 region has the DNA TGTGCCAGCAGCTTAGACGGCCAGGCCACAGATACGCAGTATTTT. The complete variable domain, with remaining parts taken from reference TRBV13 and TRBJ2-3, reads AAGVIQSPRHLIKEKRETATLKCYPIPRHDTVYWYQQGPGQDPQFLISFYEKMQSDKGSIPDRFSAQQFSDYHSELNMSSLELGDSALYFCASSLDGQATDTQYFGPGTRLTVL.

V gene TRBV15 combines with J gene TRBJ2-1; the match to TRBD2 covers 13 bases. The CDR3 totals 16 residues. The germline V gene encodes CDR1 LNHNV and CDR2 YYDKDF (reference sequence). V trimming: 1 base; J trimming: 4 bases; junction bases outside the gene matches: 1. This chain's CDR3 is CATSRATSGRYNEQFF. DNA of the CDR3: TGTGCCACCAGCAGAGCGACTAGCGGGAGGTACAATGAGCAGTTCTTC.

The chain uses TRBV6-5 and TRBJ2-7, with TRBD1 identical over 8 bases. Trimming took 6 bases from V and 2 from J; bases not matched to a gene: 9. The germline V gene has CDR1 MNHEY and CDR2 SVGAGI. The CDR3 has 15 amino acids. For the CDR3, the DNA is TGTGCCAGCAGCCCCCGACAGGGGCTAACCTACGAGCAGTACTTC. Translation gives CASSPRQGLTYEQYF.

This chain connects TRBV28 to TRBJ2-7, with 8 bases matching TRBD2. CDR1 and CDR2 from the germline V gene are MDHEN and SYDVKM. The CDR3 length is 14 residues. The ends lost 2 bases at V and 9 bases at J; junction bases unmatched: 9. The CDR3 sequence is CASSLRLAKRRQYF. CDR3 DNA: TGTGCCAGCAGTTTACGACTAGCGAAGAGACGGCAGTACTTC.

The V and J genes are TRBV14 and TRBJ1-2; no clear D gene. Germline V gene lookup returns CDR1 SGHDN and CDR2 FVKESK. Trimming took 0 bases from V and 8 from J, leaving 13 bases between them. The CDR3 is made up of 14 amino acids. The DNA of the CDR3 is TGTGCCAGCAGCCAAGAAGGCAGACTGTGGGGCTACACCTTC. Translated: CASSQEGRLWGYTF. Based on the CDR3 plus reference TRBV14 and TRBJ1-2, the full variable domain is EAGVTQFPSHSVIEKGQTVTLRCDPISGHDNLYWYRRVMGKEIKFLLHFVKESKQDESGMPNNRFLAERTGGTYSTLKVQPAELEDSGVYFCASSQEGRLWGYTFGSGTRLTVV.

V gene TRBV19 combines with J gene TRBJ2-2, with 8 nucleotides matching TRBD1. Germline CDR1 is LNHDA and CDR2 is SQIVND (reference sequence). The V segment lost 3 bases and the J segment 4 bases; nucleotides outside the gene matches: 7. This CDR3 is built from 16 residues. The CDR3 nucleotides read TGTGCCAGTAGTATCGGGACAGGAGTGATCACCGGGGAGCTGTTTTTT. Its translation is CASSIGTGVITGELFF.

This CDR3 is CASTPVGEFPFF. The CDR3 coding sequence is TGTGCCAGCACCCCTGTCGGGGAATTTCCGTTCTTC. The V gene is TRBV2, the J gene TRBJ2-1; D might be TRBD2 (5 bases). Germline V gives CDR1 SNHLY, CDR2 FYNNEI. The germline V and J ends were trimmed by 7 bases and 15 bases, with 19 bases remaining between them. CDR3 length equals 12 residues.

This chain joins TRBV9 and TRBJ2-7; 10 bases line up with TRBD1. Germline values: CDR1 SGDLS, CDR2 YYNGEE. The V segment lost 4 bases and the J segment 4 bases; nucleotides outside the gene matches: 2. CDR3 size: 13 residues. DNA of the CDR3: TGTGCCAGCAGCCGGGGACAGGGGTACGAGCAGTACTTC. The encoded protein is CASSRGQGYEQYF.